Listed below are T cell receptor beta chains from one sample, sequenced in a study of molecular identifiers for immune sequencing clone quantification. In TCRdb, the PCR reads were re-called with MiXCR into one record per CDR3 protein. This table holds under 800,000 distinct CDR3 sequences, over 25% found once. The sequencing sample was made of naive CD8+ T cells from blood, with Jurkat cell RNA spiked in. These receptors were collected from a human donor in good health. Some libraries in this study had Jurkat cell RNA spiked in. CDR3s include the opening cysteine and the closing phenylalanine or tryptophan. Each record gives: V gene, D gene, CDR3 protein. D genes are given only for firm matches.

TRBV7-9 - CASSLGDHGRINEKLFF
TRBV28 TRBD2 CASCAGLAGYEQYF
TRBV6-5 - CASMFRVWSGELFF
TRBV11-3 - CASSFRQDNSNQPQHF
TRBV7-6 TRBD2 CASSLWPSGSYEQYF
TRBV20-1 - CSARQPRDFLSSGNTIYF
TRBV12-3/TRBV12-4 - CASTATHETGDTQYF
TRBV27 - CASKKEGEGITDTQYF
TRBV27 TRBD2 CASSLLGTSGSDEQFF
TRBV11-2 - CASSLAQQETQYF
TRBV12-3/TRBV12-4 - CASSPGQRINTDTQYF
TRBV4-3 - CASSQGDTLRYYGYTF
TRBV28 - CAGSYRHYGDLADTQYF
TRBV5-5 - CASRAPGTGELFF
TRBV14 - CASSQEFPLVGNTIYF
TRBV4-1 - CASSPRDTGAYEQYF
TRBV2 - CASSLVTLDTEAFF
TRBV4-3 - CASSQDRVGGEAFF
TRBV12-3/TRBV12-4 TRBD2 CASSPGLAGGGGETQYF
TRBV19 TRBD1 CASSPTGVLNEQFF
TRBV6-5 TRBD2 CASSRKDPGLAGTNTGELFF
TRBV27 - CASRVSDTQYF